The clone carrying this T cell receptor beta chain has only a few counts. These data belong to a study of multiple sclerosis patients with progressive multifocal leukoencephalopathy. Time point meaning: time of PML onset. The protocol was immunoSEQ multiplex PCR, while the TCRdb copy is restricted to in-frame clones and leaves out a portion. This table holds fewer than 35,000 clones, roughly 87% found once. Germline V gene data show CDR1 as SGHDT and CDR2 as YYEEEE. V was clipped by 3 bases and J by 3 bases, with 9 bases between them. This CDR3 is 14 amino acids long. The receptor comes from a human donor with progressive multifocal leukoencephalopathy. The chain couples TRBV5-6 to TRBJ1-4; D is unclear. The sequencing used PBMCs, collected from a patient treated with natalizumab. CDR3: CASSWGVANEKLFF. CDR3 DNA sequence: TGTGCCAGCAGCTGGGGTGTTGCTAATGAAAAACTGTTTTTT. The full variable domain, its missing parts supplied by reference TRBV5-6 and TRBJ1-4, is DAGVTQSPTHLIKTRGQQVTLRCSPKSGHDTVSWYQQALGQGPQFIFQYYEEEERQRGNFPDRFSGHQFPNYSSELNVNALLLGDSALYLCASSWGVANEKLFFGSGTQLSVL.